This paragraph covers one TCR beta chain sequence. Its antigen is unknown. TCR beta libraries were made by quantitative 5'-RACE with molecular barcodes. TCRdb re-derived calls from the 5' RACE reads in MiXCR, one entry per CDR3 protein. The data show roughly 700,000 distinct CDR3 sequences, with around 17% seen just once and 19% held by the top ten. This entry comes from a study of CD8 T cells in ankylosing spondylitis. V was pared by 2 bases and J by 9 bases, with 7 bases of the junction left unmatched. Germline V gives CDR1 SGHAT, CDR2 FQDESV (reference sequence). The CDR3 spans 15 residues. General study points: Several highly homologous variants made up a TCR beta motif, and this motif appeared characteristic of ankylosing spondylitis blood.

This clonotype was sampled from a male donor with ankylosing spondylitis. This chain links TRBV11-1 with TRBJ2-2, with 9 nucleotides matching TRBD1. Sequencing was performed on blood, either unsorted or a sorted T cell fraction (not recorded which). CDR3 DNA sequence: TGTGCCAGCAGCTTAACCGGACAGGGGCACCGGGAGCTGTTTTTT. The encoded protein is CASSLTGQGHRELFF. The full variable domain, in which reference TRBV11-1 and TRBJ2-2 provide the parts outside the CDR3, is EAEVAQSPRYKITEKSQAVAFWCDPISGHATLYWYRQILGQGPELLVQFQDESVVDDSQLPKDRFSAERLKGVDSTLKIQPAELGDSAMYLCASSLTGQGHRELFFGEGSRLTVL.